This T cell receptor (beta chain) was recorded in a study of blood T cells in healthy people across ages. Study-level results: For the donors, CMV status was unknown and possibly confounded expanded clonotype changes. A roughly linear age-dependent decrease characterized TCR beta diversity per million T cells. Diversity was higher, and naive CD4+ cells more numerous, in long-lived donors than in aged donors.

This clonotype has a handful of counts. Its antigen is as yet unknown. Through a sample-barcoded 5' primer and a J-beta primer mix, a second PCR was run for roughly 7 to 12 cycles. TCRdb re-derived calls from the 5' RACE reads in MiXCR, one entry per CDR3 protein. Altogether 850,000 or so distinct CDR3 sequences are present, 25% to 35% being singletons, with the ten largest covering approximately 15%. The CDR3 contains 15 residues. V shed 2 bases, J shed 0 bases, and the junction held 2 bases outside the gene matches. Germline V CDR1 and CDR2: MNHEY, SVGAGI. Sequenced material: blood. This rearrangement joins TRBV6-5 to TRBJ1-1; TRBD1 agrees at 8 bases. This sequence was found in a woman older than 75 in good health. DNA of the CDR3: TGTGCCAGCAGTTACGACAGGGGCTTGAACACTGAAGCTTTCTTT. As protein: CASSYDRGLNTEAFF.